This T cell receptor (beta chain) derives from a study of T-cell memory formation after mild COVID-19 (dated by TCRdb to about 2021). The study in broad terms: TCR sequence clusters from the two donors were largely donor specific. The cohort was made up of two young adult volunteers, one female and one male, who were previously healthy. T-cell clones expanding and contracting after mild COVID-19 in a couple of donors were tracked by longitudinal TCRalpha and TCRbeta repertoire sequencing. Results the study describes overall, beyond this receptor: SARS-CoV-2 specificity of the second-wave clones peaking on day 37 was not confirmed. The detection of some responding clones in pre-infection memory suggests that pre-existing cross-reactive memory T cells joined the SARS-CoV-2 response. Contracting CD4+ clones appeared mostly in the CM and EM memory subsets, whereas CD8+ clones were enriched in EMRA. The study covered only a couple of mild cases, and larger cohorts including severe cases with pre-infection samples were considered necessary. Balanced CD4/CD8 phenotypes were observed for clones contracting from day 15 to 85, whereas a bias towards CD4+ was observed for a second wave of clones expanding from day 15 to 37.

PBMCs were isolated by Ficoll-Paque density gradient centrifugation. V is reduced by 8 bases and J by 3 bases, leaving a spacing of 7 bases between them. Spanning cysteine to phenylalanine, the CDR3 consists of 12 amino acids. Here the CDR3 DNA is all that survives: 36 bases in frame from base 1. The germline V gene gives CDR1 as MNHNS and CDR2 as SASEGT. The sequencing machine was an Illumina NovaSeq 6000. TCRalpha and TCRbeta cDNA libraries were built by 5'RACE with constant-segment primers, adding sample barcodes and unique molecular identifiers. RNA was extracted from every sample with Trizol reagent. The libraries were amplified in two PCR steps, and the second step added a second sample barcode and Illumina TruSeq adapters. Sequencing of the libraries was done on an Illumina NovaSeq, producing 2 x 150 bp paired-end reads. As for how the authors treated the data: Reads were demultiplexed and collapsed into UMI-guided consensus sequences with migec v1.2.7. Using mixcr v2.1.11, the UMI consensuses were aligned to TRA and TRB V and J templates and assembled into clonotypes. Clonotypes were classified as expanded or contracted when called significant by both edgeR and NoisET, with noise models trained on biological replicates. For edgeR calls, the cutoffs were a false discovery rate-adjusted p below 0.01 and a log2 fold-change threshold of 1. As an exploratory analysis of dynamics, max-normalized trajectories of the 1000 most abundant clonotypes were examined with PCA combined with hierarchical clustering. The CD4 or CD8 phenotype of responding clones was assigned using the separately sequenced CD4+ and CD8+ repertoires. TCRdb applied fastp at Q25 and MiXCR to the public reads, then kept only in-frame beta chains. Every distinct CDR3 protein forms one entry, paired with its most common genes and DNA. TCRdb, not the original authors, processed these V and J calls. The sample table lists around 210,000 distinct CDR3 sequences, 9.5% to 10% of them with a count of one. The ten top clones hold 3.5% of the sample.

This clonotype has only a few counts. There is no known antigen for this receptor. Per-base qualities were not stored, and no clone one base away is much larger. The V gene is TRBV6-1 and the J gene is TRBJ2-2; a tentative D call is TRBD1 (6 bases match). Sequenced sample: PBMCs or a T cell subset sorted from them (not recorded which). The origin of this receptor is a man aged 18 to 29 who had mild COVID-19 (a few samples of this study predate the infection). The sample titles of this study are shuffled in the database, so cell type and time point are left out; the donor was told from shared clones. The sequenced DNA is TGTGCCAGCGCAGGGGACACCGGGGAGCTGTTTTTT. This sequence encodes CASAGDTGELFF.